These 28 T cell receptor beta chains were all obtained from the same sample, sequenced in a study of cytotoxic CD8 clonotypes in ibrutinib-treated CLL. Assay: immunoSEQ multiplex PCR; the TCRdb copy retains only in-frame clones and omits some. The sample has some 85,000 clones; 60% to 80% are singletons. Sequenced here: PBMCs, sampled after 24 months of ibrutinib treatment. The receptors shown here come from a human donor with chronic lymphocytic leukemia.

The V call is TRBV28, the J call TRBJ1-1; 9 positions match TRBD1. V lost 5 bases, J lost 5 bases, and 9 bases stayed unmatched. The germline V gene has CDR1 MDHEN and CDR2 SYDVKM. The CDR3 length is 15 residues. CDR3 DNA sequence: TGTGCCAGCAGTCTCCGGGACAGGGTAGGTACTGAAGCTTTCTTT. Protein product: CASSLRDRVGTEAFF.

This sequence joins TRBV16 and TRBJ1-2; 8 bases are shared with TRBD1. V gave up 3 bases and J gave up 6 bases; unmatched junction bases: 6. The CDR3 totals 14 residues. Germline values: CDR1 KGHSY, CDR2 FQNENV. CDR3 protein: CASSHFGQGNGYTF. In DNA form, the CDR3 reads TGTGCCAGCAGCCACTTCGGACAGGGTAATGGCTACACCTTC. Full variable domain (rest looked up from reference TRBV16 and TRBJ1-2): GEEVAQTPKHLVRGEGQKAKLYCAPIKGHSYVFWYQQVLKNEFKFLISFQNENVFDETGMPKERFSAKCLPNSPCSLEIQATKLEDSAVYFCASSHFGQGNGYTFGSGTRLTVV.

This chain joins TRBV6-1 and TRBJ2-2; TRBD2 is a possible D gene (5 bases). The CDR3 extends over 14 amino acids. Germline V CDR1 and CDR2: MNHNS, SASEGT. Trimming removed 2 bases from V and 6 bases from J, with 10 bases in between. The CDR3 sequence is CASSENRGPGELFF. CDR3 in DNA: TGTGCCAGCAGTGAAAACAGAGGGCCCGGGGAGCTGTTTTTT.

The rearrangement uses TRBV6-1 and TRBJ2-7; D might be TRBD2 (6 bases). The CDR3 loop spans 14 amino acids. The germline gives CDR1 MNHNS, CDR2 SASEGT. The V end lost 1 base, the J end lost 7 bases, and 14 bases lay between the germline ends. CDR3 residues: CASSEDTGVGEQYF. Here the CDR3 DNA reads TGTGCCAGCAGTGAAGATACGGGAGTTGGGGAGCAGTACTTC.

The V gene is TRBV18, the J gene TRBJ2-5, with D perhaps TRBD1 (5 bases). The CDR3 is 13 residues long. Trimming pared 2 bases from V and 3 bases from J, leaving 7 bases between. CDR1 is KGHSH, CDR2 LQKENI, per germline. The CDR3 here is CASSPNRKETQYF. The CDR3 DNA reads TGTGCCAGCTCACCAAACAGGAAAGAGACCCAGTACTTC.

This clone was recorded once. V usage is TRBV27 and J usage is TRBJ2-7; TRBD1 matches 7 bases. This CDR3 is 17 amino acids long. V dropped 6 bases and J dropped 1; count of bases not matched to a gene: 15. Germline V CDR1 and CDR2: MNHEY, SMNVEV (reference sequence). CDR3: CASSLLMMTGPSYEQYF. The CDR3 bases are TGTGCCAGCAGCTTGTTAATGATGACAGGGCCTTCCTACGAGCAGTACTTC.

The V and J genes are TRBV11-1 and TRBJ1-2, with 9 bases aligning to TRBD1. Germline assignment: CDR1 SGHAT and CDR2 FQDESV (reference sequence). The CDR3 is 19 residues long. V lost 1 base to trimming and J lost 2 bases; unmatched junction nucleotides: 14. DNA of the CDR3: TGTGCCAGCAGCTTAGATTCAACCGGGACAGGGTATGGCAACTATGGCTACACCTTC. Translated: CASSLDSTGTGYGNYGYTF.

The CDR3, as DNA: TGCAGCGTTAATTGGGCAGGGGCTGAAGCTTTCTTT. This encodes CSVNWAGAEAFF. V is TRBV29-1 and J is TRBJ1-1; D might be TRBD1 (6 bases). Germline CDR1 is SQVTM and CDR2 is ANQGSEA. Trimming took off 5 bases at V and 6 bases at J, with 13 bases between the two ends. This CDR3 comprises 12 residues.

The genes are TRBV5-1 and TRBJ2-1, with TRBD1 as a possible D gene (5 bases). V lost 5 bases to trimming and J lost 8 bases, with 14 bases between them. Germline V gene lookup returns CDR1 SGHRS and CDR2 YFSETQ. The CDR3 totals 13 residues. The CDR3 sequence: CASSFRGLDEQFF. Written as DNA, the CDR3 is TGCGCCAGCAGTTTTAGGGGCCTGGATGAGCAGTTCTTC. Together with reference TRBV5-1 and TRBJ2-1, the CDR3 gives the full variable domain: KAGVTQTPRYLIKTRGQQVTLSCSPISGHRSVSWYQQTPGQGLQFLFEYFSETQRNKGNFPGRFSGRQFSNSRSEMNVSTLELGDSALYLCASSFRGLDEQFFGPGTRLTVL.

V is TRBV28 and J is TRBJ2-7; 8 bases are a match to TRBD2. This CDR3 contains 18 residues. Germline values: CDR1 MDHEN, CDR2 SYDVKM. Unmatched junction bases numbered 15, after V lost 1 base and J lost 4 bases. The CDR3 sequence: CASSLLLVEVAGYYEQYF. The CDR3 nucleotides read TGTGCCAGCAGTTTATTATTAGTTGAGGTAGCGGGATATTACGAGCAGTACTTC.

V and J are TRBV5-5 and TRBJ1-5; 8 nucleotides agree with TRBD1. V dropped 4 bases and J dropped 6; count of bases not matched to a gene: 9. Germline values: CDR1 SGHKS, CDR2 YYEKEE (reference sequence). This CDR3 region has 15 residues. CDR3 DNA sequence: TGTGCCAGCAGCCCGGACAGGGTCGGGGTTCAGCCCCAGCATTTT. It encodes CASSPDRVGVQPQHF.

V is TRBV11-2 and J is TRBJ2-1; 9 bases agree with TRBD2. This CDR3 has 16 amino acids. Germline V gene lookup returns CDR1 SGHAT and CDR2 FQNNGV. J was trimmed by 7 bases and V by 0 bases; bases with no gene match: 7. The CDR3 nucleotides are TGTGCCAGCAGCTTAGAGAGTAGCGGGAGAAGAAATGAGCAGTTCTTC. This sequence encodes CASSLESSGRRNEQFF. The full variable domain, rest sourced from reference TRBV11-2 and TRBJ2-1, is EAGVAQSPRYKIIEKRQSVAFWCNPISGHATLYWYQQILGQGPKLLIQFQNNGVVDDSQLPKDRFSAERLKGVDSTLKIQPAKLEDSAVYLCASSLESSGRRNEQFFGPGTRLTVL.

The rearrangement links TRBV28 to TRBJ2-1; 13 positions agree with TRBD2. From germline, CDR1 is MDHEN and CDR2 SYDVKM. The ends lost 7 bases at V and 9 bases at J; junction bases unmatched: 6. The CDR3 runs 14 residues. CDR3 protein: CASTRTSGSGEQFF. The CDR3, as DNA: TGTGCCAGCACTAGGACTAGCGGGAGCGGTGAGCAGTTCTTC.

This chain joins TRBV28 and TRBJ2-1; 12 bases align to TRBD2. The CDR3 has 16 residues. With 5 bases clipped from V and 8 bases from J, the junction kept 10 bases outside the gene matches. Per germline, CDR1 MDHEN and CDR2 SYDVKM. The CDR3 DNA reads TGTGCCAGCAGTATACCTTGGACTAGCGGGATCTATGAGCAGTTCTTC. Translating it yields CASSIPWTSGIYEQFF. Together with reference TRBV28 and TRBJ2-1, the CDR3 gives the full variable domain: DVKVTQSSRYLVKRTGEKVFLECVQDMDHENMFWYRQDPGLGLRLIYFSYDVKMKEKGDIPEGYSVSREKKERFSLILESASTNQTSMYLCASSIPWTSGIYEQFFGPGTRLTVL.

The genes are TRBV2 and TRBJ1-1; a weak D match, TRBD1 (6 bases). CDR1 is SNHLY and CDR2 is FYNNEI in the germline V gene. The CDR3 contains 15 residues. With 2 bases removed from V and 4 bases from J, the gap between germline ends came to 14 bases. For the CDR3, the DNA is TGTGCCAGCAGTGAATACGGGGGCGCTGGCACTGAAGCTTTCTTT. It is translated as CASSEYGGAGTEAFF.

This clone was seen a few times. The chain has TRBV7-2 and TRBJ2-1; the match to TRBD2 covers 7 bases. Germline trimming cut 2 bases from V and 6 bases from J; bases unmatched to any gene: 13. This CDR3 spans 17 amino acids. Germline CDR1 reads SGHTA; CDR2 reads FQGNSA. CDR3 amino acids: CASSLRAVGRGGNEQFF. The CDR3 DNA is TGTGCCAGCAGCTTACGTGCCGTGGGGCGCGGGGGCAATGAGCAGTTCTTC.

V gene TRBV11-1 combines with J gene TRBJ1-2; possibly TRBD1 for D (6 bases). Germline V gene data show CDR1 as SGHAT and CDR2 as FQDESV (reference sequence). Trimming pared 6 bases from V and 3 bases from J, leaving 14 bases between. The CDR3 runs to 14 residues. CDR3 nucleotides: TGTGCCAGCAGTTACACAGGGTACGACTATGGCTACACCTTC. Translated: CASSYTGYDYGYTF.

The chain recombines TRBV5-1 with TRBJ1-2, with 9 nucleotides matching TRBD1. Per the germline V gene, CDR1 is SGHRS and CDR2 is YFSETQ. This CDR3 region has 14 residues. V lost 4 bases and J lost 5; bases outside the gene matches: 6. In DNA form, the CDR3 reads TGCGCCAGCAGCGTCACAGGGGGCCGATATGGCTACACCTTC. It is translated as CASSVTGGRYGYTF.

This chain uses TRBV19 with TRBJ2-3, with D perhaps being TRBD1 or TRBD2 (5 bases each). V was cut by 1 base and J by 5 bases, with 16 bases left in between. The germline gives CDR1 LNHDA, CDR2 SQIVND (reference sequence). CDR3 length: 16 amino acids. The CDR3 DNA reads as TGTGCCAGTAGTATAGGGGACCCTGTTGTAAGAGATACGCAGTATTTT. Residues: CASSIGDPVVRDTQYF.

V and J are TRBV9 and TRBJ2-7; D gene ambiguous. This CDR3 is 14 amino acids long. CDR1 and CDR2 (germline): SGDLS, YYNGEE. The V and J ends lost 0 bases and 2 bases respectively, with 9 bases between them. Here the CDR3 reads CASSVGPETYEQYF. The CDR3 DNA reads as TGTGCCAGCAGCGTAGGACCGGAGACCTACGAGCAGTACTTC. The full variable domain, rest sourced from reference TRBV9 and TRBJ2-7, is DSGVTQTPKHLITATGQRVTLRCSPRSGDLSVYWYQQSLDQGLQFLIQYYNGEERAKGNILERFSAQQFPDLHSELNLSSLELGDSALYFCASSVGPETYEQYFGPGTRLTVT.

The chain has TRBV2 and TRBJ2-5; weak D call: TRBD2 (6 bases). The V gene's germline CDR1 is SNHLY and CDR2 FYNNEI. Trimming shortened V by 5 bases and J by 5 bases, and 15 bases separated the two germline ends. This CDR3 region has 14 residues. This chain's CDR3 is CASSSLGGLETQYF. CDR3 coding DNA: TGTGCCAGCAGTTCCCTTGGGGGGTTGGAGACCCAGTACTTC.

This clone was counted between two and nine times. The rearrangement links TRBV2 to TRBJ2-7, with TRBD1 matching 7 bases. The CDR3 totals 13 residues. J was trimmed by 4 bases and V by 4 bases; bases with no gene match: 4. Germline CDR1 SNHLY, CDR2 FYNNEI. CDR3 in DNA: TGTGCCAGCAGTGCGTTACAGGGGTACGAGCAGTACTTC. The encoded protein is CASSALQGYEQYF. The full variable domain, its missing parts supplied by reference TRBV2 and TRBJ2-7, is EPEVTQTPSHQVTQMGQEVILRCVPISNHLYFYWYRQILGQKVEFLVSFYNNEISEKSEIFDDQFSVERPDGSNFTLKIRSTKLEDSAMYFCASSALQGYEQYFGPGTRLTVT.

The CDR3 coding sequence is TGTGCCAGCAGCTGGACTAGCGGGGGCCCAGATACGCAGTATTTT. This codes for CASSWTSGGPDTQYF. The rearrangement joins TRBV2 to TRBJ2-3, with TRBD2 matching 13 bases. This CDR3 comprises 15 residues. Losses at the gene ends were 6 bases for V and 4 bases for J; bases not matched to a gene: 4. Germline CDR1 is SNHLY and CDR2 is FYNNEI.

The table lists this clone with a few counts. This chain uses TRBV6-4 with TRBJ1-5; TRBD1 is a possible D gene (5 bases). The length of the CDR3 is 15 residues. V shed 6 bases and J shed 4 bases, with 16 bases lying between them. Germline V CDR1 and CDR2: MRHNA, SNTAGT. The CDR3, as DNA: TGTGCCAGCAGACTCCAGACAGACGGTAATCAGCCCCAGCATTTT. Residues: CASRLQTDGNQPQHF.

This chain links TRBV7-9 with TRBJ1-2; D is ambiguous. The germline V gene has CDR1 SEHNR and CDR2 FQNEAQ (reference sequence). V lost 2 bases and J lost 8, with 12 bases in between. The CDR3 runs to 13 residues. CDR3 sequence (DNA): TGTGCCAGCAGCTTAAATCCCGGAAGGGGCTACACCTTC. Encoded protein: CASSLNPGRGYTF.

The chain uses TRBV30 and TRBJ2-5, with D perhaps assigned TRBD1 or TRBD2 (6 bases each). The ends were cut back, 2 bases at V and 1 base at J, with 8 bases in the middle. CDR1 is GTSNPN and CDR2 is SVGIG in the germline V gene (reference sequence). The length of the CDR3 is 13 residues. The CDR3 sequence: CAWSSGAQETQYF. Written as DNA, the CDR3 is TGTGCCTGGAGTTCGGGGGCCCAAGAGACCCAGTACTTC.

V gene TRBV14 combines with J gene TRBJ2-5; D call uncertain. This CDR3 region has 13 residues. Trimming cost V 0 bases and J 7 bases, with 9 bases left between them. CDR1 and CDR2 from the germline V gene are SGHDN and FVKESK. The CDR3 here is CASSQDGVRTQYF. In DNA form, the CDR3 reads TGTGCCAGCAGCCAAGACGGTGTTCGGACCCAGTACTTC.

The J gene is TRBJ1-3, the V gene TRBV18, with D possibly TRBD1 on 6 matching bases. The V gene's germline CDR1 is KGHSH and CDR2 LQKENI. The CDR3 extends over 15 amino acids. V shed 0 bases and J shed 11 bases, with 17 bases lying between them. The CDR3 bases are TGTGCCAGCTCACCACCGGGTCTTACGGGGGCCCCCATATATTTT. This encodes CASSPPGLTGAPIYF. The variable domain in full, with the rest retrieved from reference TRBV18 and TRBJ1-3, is NAGVMQNPRHLVRRRGQEARLRCSPMKGHSHVYWYRQLPEEGLKFMVYLQKENIIDESGMPKERFSAEFPKEGPSILRIQQVVRGDSAAYFCASSPPGLTGAPIYFGEGSWLTVV.